This TCR beta chain was documented in a study of T cells after yellow fever vaccination. Study-wide background: Fractions containing few cells were prepared with SMART-Seq v4 Ultra Low Input.

This clonotype was detected only a few times. Its antigen remains unidentified. A universal primer site and UMIs were added as TCR cDNA was made by 5'RACE template switching. Each CDR3 protein is one row after TCRdb ran MiXCR on the 5' RACE reads. The profile shows a few hundred thousand distinct CDR3 sequences, less than 9.5% of them singletons. Findings of the study overall: Of the clonotypes, a small share occurred in both CD4 and CD8 compartments. A large majority of primary-vaccination clones showed up again after the booster (approximately 95% CD4, roughly 91% CD8).

The clonotype originates from a man younger than 35 who received the YFV17D yellow fever vaccine. This specimen was CD4+ T cells sorted from PBMCs, taken 5 days after the yellow fever booster vaccination.

CDR3 protein: CAGLGPFRRQNTEAFF. In nucleotides, the CDR3 is TGTGCCGGGCTCGGCCCCTTTCGGAGACAGAACACTGAAGCTTTCTTT. The rearrangement uses TRBV2 and TRBJ1-1, with no clear D. Deletions cut 11 bases from V and 1 base from J, with 23 bases between. CDR3 length: 16 amino acids. Germline V gene lookup returns CDR1 SNHLY and CDR2 FYNNEI.